Below are 11 T cell receptor beta chains sequenced from a single sample in a study of cytomegalovirus exposure and HLA in healthy donors (dated by TCRdb to the late 2010s). Libraries were prepared through the immunoSEQ multiplex PCR assay. For the multiplex PCR, a mixture combining 60 forward primers for TCR Vbeta segments and 13 reverse primers for TCR Jbeta segments was used. Held by TCRdb, this immuneACCESS table contains in-frame sequences only and omits some clones. Under half of the omission traces to an unresolved V gene where checked; the cause of the rest is unknown. The sample yields 150,000 to 180,000 clones; over 70% were counted once. Around 2.3% of the sample is in the top ten clones. The sequencing input was PBMCs. These receptors were obtained from a man aged 25 to 45 in good health and CMV-seronegative.

The chain recombines TRBV27 with TRBJ2-2; a weak D match, TRBD1 (6 bases). This CDR3 has 15 amino acids. V shed 8 bases and J shed 5 bases, with 18 bases lying between them. CDR1 and CDR2 from the germline V gene are MNHEY and SMNVEV (reference sequence). The CDR3 spells CASGQPGHITGELFF. For the CDR3, the DNA is TGTGCCAGCGGACAACCGGGACACATAACCGGGGAGCTGTTTTTT.

This clone has only one observation. V is TRBV7-9 and J is TRBJ1-2; no reliable D call. Trimming removed 4 bases at V and 0 bases at J, with 15 bases between. CDR3 length equals 16 residues. Germline-derived CDR1 and CDR2 are SEHNR and FQNEAQ (reference sequence). The DNA of the CDR3 is TGTGCCAGCAGCTCCAGCGGTGAAGGGACTAACTATGGCTACACCTTC. Its protein is CASSSSGEGTNYGYTF.

The V gene is TRBV5-5, the J gene TRBJ2-7; possible D gene TRBD2, 5 bases. Looked up from germline, CDR1 is SGHKS and CDR2 is YYEKEE (reference sequence). CDR3 length: 12 residues. V lost 4 bases and J 5 bases, leaving 10 bases between the germline ends. The CDR3 protein is CASSPSFHEQYF. CDR3 in DNA: TGTGCCAGCAGCCCTAGCTTCCACGAGCAGTACTTC.

This chain links TRBV7-6 with TRBJ2-1; D remains unclear. This CDR3 has 14 amino acids. Germline CDR1 and CDR2: SGHVS and FNYEAQ. The V end lost 4 bases, the J end lost 5 bases, and 12 bases lay between the germline ends. CDR3 nucleotides: TGTGCCAGCAGCTACCGCTCCGGTGACAATGAGCAGTTCTTC. As protein: CASSYRSGDNEQFF.

The chain recombines TRBV7-9 with TRBJ2-3; tentatively, D is TRBD2 (7 bases). Trimming cost V 4 bases and J 8 bases, with 22 bases left between them. There are 16 residues in the CDR3. The germline V gene encodes CDR1 SEHNR and CDR2 FQNEAQ (reference sequence). In nucleotides, the CDR3 is TGTGCCAGCAGCTCCGGTGCTGGGGGGGGGCATGGTACGCAGTATTTT. It is translated as CASSSGAGGGHGTQYF.

This chain links TRBV27 with TRBJ2-3; TRBD2 matches 9 bases. This CDR3 comprises 16 residues. Germline CDR1 reads MNHEY; CDR2 reads SMNVEV (reference sequence). After removal of 2 bases from V and 2 bases from J, the junction contained 5 bases not matched to a gene. The DNA for the CDR3 is TGTGCCAGCAGTTTAGGGACTAGCCTCGCCACAGATACGCAGTATTTT. Protein product: CASSLGTSLATDTQYF.

The chain uses TRBV28 and TRBJ1-4; possible D gene TRBD1, 6 bases. The CDR3 length is 16 residues. The ends were cut back, 5 bases at V and 0 bases at J, with 13 bases in the middle. The germline V gene encodes CDR1 MDHEN and CDR2 SYDVKM. The CDR3 DNA reads TGTGCCAGCAGTACAATACACAGGGCAACTAATGAAAAACTGTTTTTT. Amino acid sequence: CASSTIHRATNEKLFF. The complete variable domain, with remaining parts taken from reference TRBV28 and TRBJ1-4, reads DVKVTQSSRYLVKRTGEKVFLECVQDMDHENMFWYRQDPGLGLRLIYFSYDVKMKEKGDIPEGYSVSREKKERFSLILESASTNQTSMYLCASSTIHRATNEKLFFGSGTQLSVL.

The rearrangement uses TRBV27 and TRBJ2-3, with D maybe TRBD2 (7 bases). Germline V gene lookup returns CDR1 MNHEY and CDR2 SMNVEV (reference sequence). The CDR3 is made up of 15 amino acids. V gave up 6 bases and J gave up 0 bases, with 13 bases separating them. CDR3 amino acids: CASSLTGGSTDTQYF. The CDR3 DNA follows: TGTGCCAGCAGCTTAACGGGGGGCAGCACAGATACGCAGTATTTT.

The J gene is TRBJ1-2, the V gene TRBV30, with D uncertain. The germline V and J ends were trimmed by 7 bases and 8 bases, with 11 bases remaining between them. There are 10 residues in the CDR3. Germline V gives CDR1 GTSNPN, CDR2 SVGIG (reference sequence). Here the CDR3 reads CASENEGYTF. For the CDR3, the DNA is TGTGCCTCCGAAAATGAGGGCTACACCTTC.

CDR3 in DNA: TGTGCCAGCTCATCGACAGGGGAGATTGCACCCCTCCACTTT. Its translation: CASSSTGEIAPLHF. This chain connects TRBV18 to TRBJ1-6; 8 nucleotides line up with TRBD1. J lost 11 bases, V lost 5 bases, and 8 bases had no gene match. CDR3 length: 14 amino acids. Germline CDR1 and CDR2: KGHSH and LQKENI.

A single count supports this clone. J is TRBJ2-2 and V is TRBV5-4; D gene uncertain. The CDR3 consists of 13 residues. The germline V and J ends were trimmed by 3 bases and 8 bases, with 11 bases remaining between them. The germline CDR1 and CDR2 sequences are SGHNT and YYREEE (reference sequence). For the CDR3, the DNA is TGTGCCAGCAGCTCCCCTCCTTTGGGGGAGCTGTTTTTT. It yields the protein CASSSPPLGELFF.